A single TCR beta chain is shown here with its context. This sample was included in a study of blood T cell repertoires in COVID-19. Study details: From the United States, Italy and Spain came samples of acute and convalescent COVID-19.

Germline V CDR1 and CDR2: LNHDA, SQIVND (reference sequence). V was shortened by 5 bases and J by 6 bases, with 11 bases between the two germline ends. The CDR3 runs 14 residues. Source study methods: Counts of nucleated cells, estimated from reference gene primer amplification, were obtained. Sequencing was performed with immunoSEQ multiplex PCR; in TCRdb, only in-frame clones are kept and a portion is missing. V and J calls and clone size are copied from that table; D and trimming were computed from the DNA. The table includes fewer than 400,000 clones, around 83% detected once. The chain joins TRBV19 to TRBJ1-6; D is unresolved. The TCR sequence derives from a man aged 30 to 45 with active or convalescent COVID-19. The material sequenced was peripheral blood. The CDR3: CASSPTTGNSPLHF. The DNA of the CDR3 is TGTGCCAGTAGTCCGACGACGGGTAATTCACCCCTCCACTTT.